The rows below give T cell receptor beta chains drawn from one sample of a study of blood T cell repertoires in COVID-19. Data came from immunoSEQ multiplex PCR; TCRdb stores just in-frame clones and leaves some out. The table has more than 90,000 clones, over 80% seen once. The sequenced sample was peripheral blood. Source of these receptors: a woman in her seventies with acute or convalescent COVID-19. Each CDR3 is given with its conserved first and last residue. Each record gives: V gene, clone size, D gene, J gene, CDR3 protein, CDR3 DNA. D genes are given only for firm matches. Clone size, where shown, is once, few, many, or a class for clones that have expanded.

>TRBV6-6|.|.|TRBJ2-7
CASSSPWGVSYEQYF
TGTGCCAGCAGTTCTCCGTGGGGGGTCAGCTACGAGCAGTACTTC
>TRBV27|.|.|TRBJ2-2
CASRLSGLGTGELFF
TGTGCCAGCAGACTCTCAGGGTTGGGCACCGGGGAGCTGTTTTTT
>TRBV11-2|.|.|TRBJ1-5
CASSLATYGGPQHF
TGTGCCAGCAGCTTAGCGACATATGGTGGCCCGCAGCATTTT
>TRBV6-1|.|TRBD1|TRBJ1-4
CASSENVGQGLWEKLFF
TGTGCCAGCAGTGAAAACGTGGGACAGGGACTCTGGGAAAAACTGTTTTTT
>TRBV4-1|.|TRBD1|TRBJ2-2
CASSLGQGNAGELFF
TGCGCCAGCAGCCTGGGACAGGGGAACGCCGGGGAGCTGTTTTTT
>TRBV6-5|.|TRBD1|TRBJ1-6
CATSGQADSPLHF
TGTGCCACCTCCGGACAGGCGGATTCACCCCTCCACTTT
>TRBV4-1|few|TRBD1|TRBJ1-6
CASSQIGQGNSPLHF
TGCGCCAGCAGCCAAATTGGACAGGGGAATTCACCCCTCCACTTT
>TRBV3-1/TRBV3-2|.|.|TRBJ1-2
CASRHQGQRNYGYTF
TGTGCCAGCAGACACCAGGGGCAACGGAACTATGGCTACACCTTC
>TRBV29-1|.|TRBD2|TRBJ2-1
CSVFAGGRTNEQFF
TGCAGCGTTTTCGCGGGCGGGAGAACCAATGAGCAGTTCTTC
>TRBV19|few|.|TRBJ2-1
CASSIGSRSYNEQFF
TGTGCCAGTAGTATAGGTAGCAGATCCTACAATGAGCAGTTCTTC
>TRBV19|.|.|TRBJ2-1
CASSSHGGYNEQFF
TGTGCCAGTAGTTCACACGGGGGATACAATGAGCAGTTCTTC
>TRBV3-1/TRBV3-2|.|.|TRBJ2-5
CASSHGGIQETQYF
TGTGCCAGCAGCCACGGCGGGATCCAAGAGACCCAGTACTTC
>TRBV28|.|TRBD2|TRBJ2-5
CASSLVLTSGYQETQYF
TGTGCCAGCAGTTTAGTTTTAACTAGCGGGTACCAAGAGACCCAGTACTTC
>TRBV4-2|.|TRBD1|TRBJ2-1
CASSQDFRQGAPGNEQFF
TGTGCCAGCAGCCAAGATTTTAGACAGGGGGCGCCAGGGAATGAGCAGTTCTTC
>TRBV21-1|.|.|TRBJ1-3
CASSGQGALSGNTIYF
TGTGCCAGCAGCGGACAGGGAGCCCTCTCTGGAAACACCATATATTTT